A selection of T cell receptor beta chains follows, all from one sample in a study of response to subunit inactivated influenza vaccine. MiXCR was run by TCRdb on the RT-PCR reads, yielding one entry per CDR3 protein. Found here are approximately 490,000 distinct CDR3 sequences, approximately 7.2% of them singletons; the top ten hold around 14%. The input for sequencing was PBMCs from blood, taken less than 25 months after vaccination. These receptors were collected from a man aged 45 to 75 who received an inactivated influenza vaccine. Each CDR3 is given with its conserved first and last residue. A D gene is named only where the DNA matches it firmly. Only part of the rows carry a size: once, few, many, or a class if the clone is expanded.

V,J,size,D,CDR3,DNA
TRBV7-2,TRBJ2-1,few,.,CASSTWPRTYNEQFF,TGTGCCAGCAGTACATGGCCCCGGACGTACAATGAGCAGTTCTTC
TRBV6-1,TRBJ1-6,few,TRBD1,CASWDSSYNSPLHF,TGTGCCAGCTGGGACAGCTCCTATAATTCACCCCTCCACTTT
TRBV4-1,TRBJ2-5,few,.,CASSQVPRVEETQYF,TGCGCCAGCAGCCAAGTCCCCCGCGTGGAAGAGACCCAGTACTTC
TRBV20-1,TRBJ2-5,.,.,CSADRLDQTQYF,TGCAGTGCTGACAGGCTCGATCAGACCCAGTACTTC
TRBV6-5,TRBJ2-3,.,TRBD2,CASSYSPLAASTDTQYF,TGTGCCAGCAGTTACTCCCCCCTAGCGGCAAGCACAGATACGCAGTATTTT
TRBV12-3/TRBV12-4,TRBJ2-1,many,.,CASSLVHPGDEQFF,TGTGCCAGCAGTTTAGTACATCCGGGCGATGAGCAGTTCTTC
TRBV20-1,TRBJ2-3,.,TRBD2,CSATGLAGPYSSTDTQYF,TGCAGTGCTACTGGACTAGCGGGGCCTTACTCTAGCACAGATACGCAGTATTTT
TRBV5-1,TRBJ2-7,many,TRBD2,CASSWGLADFSFSYEQYF,TGCGCCAGCAGCTGGGGACTAGCGGATTTCTCCTTCTCCTACGAGCAGTACTTC
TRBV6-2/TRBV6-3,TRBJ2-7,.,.,CASSGIRLEQYF,TGTGCCAGCAGTGGCATTCGTCTCGAGCAGTACTTC
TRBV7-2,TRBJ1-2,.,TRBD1,CASSFSSLTGQAHYGYTF,TGTGCCAGCAGCTTTAGCTCGTTAACGGGACAGGCCCACTATGGCTACACCTTC
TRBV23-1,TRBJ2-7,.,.,CASSQFKVYEQYF,TGCGCCAGCAGTCAATTTAAAGTGTACGAGCAGTACTTC
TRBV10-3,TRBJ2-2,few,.,CAISDRRDRYRAGELFF,TGTGCCATCAGTGATAGGCGGGACCGCTACAGGGCCGGGGAGCTGTTTTTT
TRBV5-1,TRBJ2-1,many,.,CASSLEQPAYNEQFF,TGCGCCAGCAGCTTGGAGCAGCCCGCCTACAATGAGCAGTTCTTC
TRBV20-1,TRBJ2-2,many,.,CSANRVVGTGELFF,TGCAGTGCTAATAGAGTCGTCGGGACCGGGGAGCTGTTTTTT
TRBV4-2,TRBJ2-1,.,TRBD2,CASSQETSGANEQFF,TGTGCCAGCAGCCAAGAGACTAGCGGGGCGAATGAGCAGTTCTTC
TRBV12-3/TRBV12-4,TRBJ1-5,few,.,CASRPGGGTQHF,TGTGCCAGCAGACCGGGGGGAGGGACCCAGCATTTT
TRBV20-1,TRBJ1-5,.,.,CSARDLNSDSNQPQHF,TGCAGTGCTAGAGATCTAAACAGTGATAGCAATCAGCCCCAGCATTTT
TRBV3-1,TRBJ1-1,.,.,CASGLPGTAEAFF,TGTGCCAGCGGCCTCCCTGGGACCGCTGAAGCTTTCTTT
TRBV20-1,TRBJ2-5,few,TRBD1,CSAITPGGQETQYF,TGCAGTGCTATCACCCCAGGGGGCCAAGAGACCCAGTACTTC
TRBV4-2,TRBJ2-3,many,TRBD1,CASSQDYGQGDTQYF,TGTGCCAGCAGCCAAGACTACGGACAGGGAGATACGCAGTATTTT
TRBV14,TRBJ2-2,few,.,CASSQVALATGGELFF,TGTGCCAGCAGCCAAGTAGCCTTAGCGACAGGCGGGGAGCTGTTTTTT
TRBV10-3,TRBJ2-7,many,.,CAISEPSDHDEQYF,TGTGCCATCAGTGAGCCTAGCGATCACGACGAGCAGTACTTC
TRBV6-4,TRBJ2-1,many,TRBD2,CASSDSLGAGVYNEQFF,TGTGCCAGCAGTGACTCATTGGGAGCGGGAGTCTACAATGAGCAGTTCTTC
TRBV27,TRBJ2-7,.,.,CASRQSQLGSYEQYF,TGTGCCAGCCGCCAATCACAGTTAGGCTCCTACGAGCAGTACTTC
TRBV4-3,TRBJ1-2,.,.,CASSQVVGGAYGYTF,TGCGCCAGCAGCCAAGTCGTTGGCGGGGCCTATGGCTACACCTTC
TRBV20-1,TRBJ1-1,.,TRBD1,CSASKSGGADTEAFF,TGCAGTGCTAGCAAGTCAGGGGGCGCGGACACTGAAGCTTTCTTT
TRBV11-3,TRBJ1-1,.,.,CASSSDPKGNTEAFF,TGTGCCAGCAGCTCAGATCCGAAGGGGAACACTGAAGCTTTCTTT